The rows below give T cell receptor beta chains drawn from one sample of a study of early T cells in non-severe SARS-CoV-2 infection. TCRdb re-derived calls from the 5' RACE reads in MiXCR, one entry per CDR3 protein. The sample has tens of thousands of distinct CDR3 sequences, 16% seen once; the top ten hold about 4.7%. The source was whole blood, collected at baseline. The receptor source for this set is an adult who was a healthcare worker with PCR-confirmed SARS-CoV-2 infection or an uninfected control (not recorded which). CDR3s include the opening cysteine and the closing phenylalanine or tryptophan. D genes are given only for firm matches. Size tells how often a clone was seen (once, few, many) or the class of an expanded clone, and some rows leave it out.

v_gene	d_gene	j_gene	abundance	CDR3nt	CDR3aa
TRBV28	.	TRBJ2-3	.	TGTGCCAGCTATCTAGATACGCAGTATTTT	CASYLDTQYF
TRBV2	TRBD2	TRBJ2-3	.	TGTGCCAGCAGTTTTACCACTAGCGAAGATACGCAGTATTTT	CASSFTTSEDTQYF
TRBV28	.	TRBJ1-1	few	TGTGCCAGCATGGGGCCGAACACTGAAGCTTTCTTT	CASMGPNTEAFF
TRBV7-9	.	TRBJ2-5	few	TGTGCCAGCAGCTTAGTCCGGGGGCCGCAAGAGACCCAGTACTTC	CASSLVRGPQETQYF
TRBV18	.	TRBJ1-1	many	TGTGCCAGCTCACCACCGGCGGGGGTAGGGACTGAAGCTTTCTTT	CASSPPAGVGTEAFF
TRBV24-1	TRBD1	TRBJ2-1	few	TGTGCCACCAGTGATCCCGGACAGGGTGAGTTCTTC	CATSDPGQGEFF
TRBV12-3/TRBV12-4	TRBD1	TRBJ2-7	.	TGTGCCAGCAGTTGGGCCGGGACAGGGGGCTACGAGCAGTACTTC	CASSWAGTGGYEQYF
TRBV12-3/TRBV12-4	TRBD1	TRBJ1-6	many	TGTGCCAGCAGCCGAGGACAGGGCGTGGGACCCCTCCACTTT	CASSRGQGVGPLHF
TRBV20-1	TRBD1	TRBJ2-7	few	TGCAGTGTTCGGACAGGAGTTATCCACGAGCAGTACTTC	CSVRTGVIHEQYF
TRBV5-4	.	TRBJ1-2	few	TGTGCCAGCAGCCCCGATGGGGGGTCTCTCATAGTCTATGGCTACACCTTC	CASSPDGGSLIVYGYTF
TRBV28	.	TRBJ2-5	.	TGTGCCAGCAGGGGTAGGGCGGAGACCCAGTACTTC	CASRGRAETQYF
TRBV3-1	.	TRBJ2-7	.	TGTGCCAGCAGCCAGACTACTAGGGGCGAGCAGTACTTC	CASSQTTRGEQYF
TRBV12-3/TRBV12-4	TRBD1	TRBJ2-7	few	TGTGCCAGCCGGGACAGGAATTCCTACGAGCAGTACTTC	CASRDRNSYEQYF
TRBV11-2	.	TRBJ1-4	.	TGTGCCAGCAGAGAAGGGGGAACTAATGAAAAACTGTTTTTT	CASREGGTNEKLFF
TRBV6-2/TRBV6-3	.	TRBJ1-1	few	TGTGCCAGCACCCTAGCGGCCCACACTGAAGCTTTCTTT	CASTLAAHTEAFF
TRBV6-4	.	TRBJ1-5	.	TGTGCCAGCAGTGACGTGCTAGGGGTTCAGCCCCAGCATTTT	CASSDVLGVQPQHF
TRBV18	TRBD1	TRBJ1-5	few	TGTGCCAGCTCACGGACAGGGGGCCTGGGCGAGCCCCAGCATTTT	CASSRTGGLGEPQHF
TRBV24-1	TRBD2	TRBJ2-2	few	TGTGCCACCAGTGATTTGGCGGGACTAGCGAACACCGGGGAGCTGTTTTTT	CATSDLAGLANTGELFF
TRBV20-1	TRBD2	TRBJ2-1	many	TGCAGTGCTAGAGATCAGCTCAAGCGGGAGGTTAGGGATGAGCAGTTCTTC	CSARDQLKREVRDEQFF
TRBV11-3	.	TRBJ2-1	.	TGTGCCAGCAGCATAACACTAGAGACTGAGCAGTTCTTC	CASSITLETEQFF
TRBV12-3/TRBV12-4	TRBD1	TRBJ2-7	few	TGTGCCAGCAGTTCAGGGGGTCCCACCTACGAGCAGTACTTC	CASSSGGPTYEQYF
TRBV7-9	.	TRBJ1-1	.	TGTGCCAGCAGCCCCCTGGTTGCTGAAGCTTTCTTT	CASSPLVAEAFF
TRBV12-3/TRBV12-4	.	TRBJ1-1	few	TGTGCCAGCAGTTTAGCGCGGTCGGGGACTGAAGCTTTCTTT	CASSLARSGTEAFF
TRBV4-2	TRBD2	TRBJ2-7	few	TGTGCCAGCAGCCAAGATGCGGGAGTTGACGAGCAGTACTTC	CASSQDAGVDEQYF
TRBV29-1	TRBD1	TRBJ2-3	few	TGCAGCGTTGAAGATCTGACAGGGACGGGAGATACGCAGTATTTT	CSVEDLTGTGDTQYF
TRBV2	.	TRBJ2-1	few	TGTGCCAGCAGTGAAAGGGGGGGCTACAATGAGCAGTTCTTC	CASSERGGYNEQFF
TRBV12-3/TRBV12-4	TRBD1	TRBJ2-7	.	TGTGCCAAAGAGGGAGCGATAGGGGACAGGGAAATTTACGAGCAGTACTTC	CAKEGAIGDREIYEQYF
TRBV11-2	TRBD1	TRBJ1-6	few	TGTGCCAGCAGCTACCTCCGGGACAGAGATAATTCACCCCTCCACTTT	CASSYLRDRDNSPLHF
TRBV24-1	.	TRBJ2-5	.	TGTGCCACCAGTGATCGCCTCGCGGAAGAGACCCAGTACTTC	CATSDRLAEETQYF
TRBV4-1	.	TRBJ1-4	few	TGCGCCAGCAGCCAAGCCAACAGTCCGAATGAAAAACTGTTTTTT	CASSQANSPNEKLFF
TRBV5-3	.	TRBJ1-6	few	TGTGCCAGAAACTCTCCGGACGGTTATGAGATGGGTCGTTCACCCCTCCACTTT	CARNSPDGYEMGRSPLHF
TRBV6-5	TRBD1	TRBJ2-7	many	TGTGCCAGCAGTTACCATTGGACAGGGTACTTC	CASSYHWTGYF
TRBV2	TRBD2	TRBJ2-1	many	TGTGCCAGCAGTACGTTCGGGACTAAAAATGAGCAGTTCTTC	CASSTFGTKNEQFF
TRBV2	TRBD2	TRBJ2-3	.	TGTGCCAGCAGTGAACTAGCGGGAGGCGCAGATACGCAGTATTTT	CASSELAGGADTQYF
TRBV9	TRBD2	TRBJ2-7	.	TGTGCCAGCAGCGTGGGGACTAGCGGGAGATCCTACGAGCAGTACTTC	CASSVGTSGRSYEQYF
TRBV7-9	.	TRBJ2-7	.	TGTGCCAGCAGCCCCCGAGGTCGAGCGTACGAGCAGTACTTC	CASSPRGRAYEQYF
TRBV20-1	TRBD1	TRBJ1-1	few	TGCAGTGCTAAAGGACAGGAGCAGAAAGCTTTCTTT	CSAKGQEQKAFF
TRBV28	.	TRBJ1-2	few	TGTGTCTCGGCTAACTATGGCTACACCTTC	CVSANYGYTF
TRBV12-3/TRBV12-4	TRBD1	TRBJ2-4	.	TGTGCCAGCAGACCCGGGACAGGGATCAACATTCAGTACTTC	CASRPGTGINIQYF
TRBV27	.	TRBJ2-7	.	TGTGCCAGCAGTTTGGGGCAACCCTACCAGCAGTACTTC	CASSLGQPYQQYF
TRBV14	.	TRBJ1-1	few	TGTGCCAGCAGCCAATACACTGAAGCTTTCTTT	CASSQYTEAFF
TRBV21-1	.	TRBJ1-3	many	TGTGCCAGCAGCAAGAGGAGCTCTGGAAACACCATATATTTT	CASSKRSSGNTIYF
TRBV18	TRBD1	TRBJ2-1	few	TGTGCCAGCTCGCCGACAGGGGAATCTGAGCAGTTCTTC	CASSPTGESEQFF
TRBV18	.	TRBJ1-1	many	TGTGCCAGCTCACCGGGACCGCACACTGAAGCTTTCTTT	CASSPGPHTEAFF
TRBV28	TRBD1	TRBJ1-1	few	TGTGCCAGCAGTAGACAGGGGAGGACTGAAGCTTTCTTT	CASSRQGRTEAFF
TRBV7-9	.	TRBJ2-7	.	TGTGCCAGCAGCCCGGACTGGAAGGATGACGAGCAGTACTTC	CASSPDWKDDEQYF
TRBV3-1	.	TRBJ2-1	few	TGTGCCAGCAGCCCGACAGGTTATTCCTACAATGAGCAGTTCTTC	CASSPTGYSYNEQFF
TRBV27	TRBD2	TRBJ2-1	.	TGTGCCAGCAGTAAGAATCTAGCGGGAGGGCCCCACAATGAGCAGTTCTTC	CASSKNLAGGPHNEQFF
TRBV2	TRBD1	TRBJ1-5	.	TGTGCCAGCCCCCGGGAGGGGGCTTATCAGCCCCAGCATTTT	CASPREGAYQPQHF
TRBV7-9	.	TRBJ1-4	.	TGTGCCAGCAGCTTAGGGCTGATTGAAAAACTGTTTTTT	CASSLGLIEKLFF